The 27 T cell receptor beta chains below all came from one sample that was sequenced in a study of T cells in Graves' hyperthyroidism and ophthalmopathy. Authors of the study amplified TCR beta CDR3 regions from RNA transcripts. An initial round of RT-PCR targeting the TCR CDR3 relied on the HTBI primer set. TCRdb itself ran the multiplex PCR reads through MiXCR, one entry per CDR3 protein. Among 200,000 to 250,000 distinct CDR3 sequences, roughly 22% were seen once, and the ten largest hold around 40%. Sequencing used blood. These receptors were taken from a woman between 40 and 55 years old with Graves' ophthalmopathy.

The sample holds many counts of this clonotype. V is TRBV28 and J is TRBJ1-2, with no clear D. Germline CDR1 and CDR2: MDHEN and SYDVKM. The CDR3 is 13 residues long. V was cut by 11 bases and J by 1 base, with 14 bases left in between. The CDR3 DNA follows: TGTGCCTCCGCCCTTCCCGATAACTATGGCTACACCTTC. Translated: CASALPDNYGYTF.

The chain combines TRBV20-1 with TRBJ1-2, with 9 bases lining up with TRBD1. CDR1 is DFQATT, CDR2 SNEGSKA, per germline (reference sequence). The CDR3 extends over 15 amino acids. After removal of 4 bases from V and 4 bases from J, the junction contained 10 bases not matched to a gene. The DNA for the CDR3 is TGCAGTGCTACATCGACAGGGGGAGTTACCTATGGCTACACCTTC. Its protein product is CSATSTGGVTYGYTF.

This clonotype occurred many times. This sequence joins TRBV7-2 and TRBJ2-5, with 9 bases lining up with TRBD1. The CDR3 loop spans 15 amino acids. The trim removed 1 base at V and 2 bases at J, leaving 2 bases unmatched. Germline V lookup: CDR1 SGHTA, CDR2 FQGNSA. CDR3 amino acids: CASSLGGTGQETQYF. CDR3 coding DNA: TGTGCCAGCAGCTTAGGGGGGACAGGGCAAGAGACCCAGTACTTC.

This clonotype has ten or more counts. V usage is TRBV14 and J usage is TRBJ2-7; 7 nucleotides agree with TRBD2. Germline values: CDR1 SGHDN, CDR2 FVKESK. This CDR3 has 22 residues. Trimming removed 0 bases from V and 0 bases from J; junction bases left unmatched: 23. Here the CDR3 reads CASSQDEVRGSVARESSYEQYF. CDR3 DNA: TGTGCCAGCAGCCAAGACGAAGTGCGGGGTTCGGTAGCGCGGGAGAGCTCCTACGAGCAGTACTTC.

In its sample, this clonotype was seen many times. The V gene is TRBV6-5, the J gene TRBJ2-5, with 12 bases matching TRBD2. The trim removed 2 bases at V and 5 bases at J, leaving 12 bases unmatched. The germline gives CDR1 MNHEY, CDR2 SVGAGI. The CDR3 totals 18 residues. The CDR3 DNA reads as TGTGCCAGCAGTTACAGAGCTGGGACTAGCGGGTCTTCGGAGACCCAGTACTTC. It specifies CASSYRAGTSGSSETQYF.

This clonotype was observed a handful of times. The V call is TRBV20-1, the J call TRBJ2-2; D might be TRBD2 (7 bases). CDR1 and CDR2 (germline): DFQATT, SNEGSKA (reference sequence). V lost 6 bases, J lost 1 base, and 21 bases lay in between. This CDR3 is 17 amino acids long. CDR3 nucleotide sequence: TGCAGTGCATTAGGGGGGGGAGCCAACCAGAACACCGGGGAGCTGTTTTTT. This encodes CSALGGGANQNTGELFF.

This rearrangement joins TRBV6-5 to TRBJ2-2; TRBD2 might be the D (5 bases). CDR3 size: 13 residues. Germline CDR1 reads MNHEY; CDR2 reads SVGAGI. Trimming removed 7 bases from V and 2 bases from J, with 8 bases in between. The CDR3 loop reads CASTWTNTGELFF. Here the CDR3 DNA reads TGTGCCAGCACTTGGACTAACACCGGGGAGCTGTTTTTT.

The table lists this clonotype with many counts. V gene TRBV11-1 combines with J gene TRBJ2-3; D unresolved. Trimming removed 6 bases from V and 4 bases from J, with 17 bases in between. Germline V lookup: CDR1 SGHAT, CDR2 FQDESV (reference sequence). The CDR3 loop spans 15 amino acids. The DNA of the CDR3 is TGTGCCAGCAGTCCCGGTGGGTCGTGGGCAGATACGCAGTATTTT. Protein product: CASSPGGSWADTQYF.

This clonotype was observed many times. The chain employs TRBV6-5 and TRBJ2-2, with no clear D. This CDR3 contains 16 residues. Germline lookup yields CDR1 MNHEY and CDR2 SVGAGI. The V and J ends lost 0 bases and 3 bases respectively, with 11 bases between them. The CDR3 coding sequence is TGTGCCAGCAGTTACTCGAGTAGAAGTGACACCGGGGAGCTGTTTTTT. Translated: CASSYSSRSDTGELFF.

This clonotype came up many times. The chain joins TRBV24-1 to TRBJ2-5; a weak D match, TRBD2 (6 bases). Germline V CDR1 and CDR2: KGHDR, SFDVKD. V shed 9 bases and J shed 0 bases, with 16 bases lying between them. The CDR3 totals 15 residues. DNA of the CDR3: TGTGCCACCGGACTCGGGGGAACCTACCAAGAGACCCAGTACTTC. Translating gives CATGLGGTYQETQYF.

Only a few counts were recorded for this clonotype. The rearrangement joins TRBV6-2 or TRBV6-3 to TRBJ1-3; 9 bases map to TRBD1. In germline, CDR1 is MNHEY, CDR2 SVGEGT. The V gene end was trimmed by 6 bases and the J gene end by 4 bases; junction bases not matched to a gene: 16. This CDR3 is 18 amino acids long. CDR3 nucleotide sequence: TGTGCCAGCAGGCGCCCCGGTGTACAGGGGGCGAGAGGAAACACCATATATTTT. Its protein product is CASRRPGVQGARGNTIYF.

This clonotype has only a few counts. The chain combines TRBV28 with TRBJ2-7; 8 bases map to TRBD1. Trimming removed 5 bases from V and 3 bases from J; junction bases left unmatched: 9. Germline CDR1 and CDR2: MDHEN and SYDVKM. The length of the CDR3 is 15 residues. The CDR3 nucleotides are TGTGCCAGCAGTCCGTCCGGGACAGGAGACTACGAGCAGTACTTC. Translated, it gives CASSPSGTGDYEQYF.

This clonotype showed up many times. The CDR3 region has the DNA TGTGCCAGCAGTCCGACCCCAGGGAGGAACTACGAGCAGTACTTC. As protein: CASSPTPGRNYEQYF. The chain carries TRBV27 and TRBJ2-7; a possible D gene is TRBD2 (6 bases). The CDR3 sequence is 15 residues long. V lost 5 bases, J lost 3 bases, and 17 bases lay in between. Germline V gene data show CDR1 as MNHEY and CDR2 as SMNVEV (reference sequence).

The chain recombines TRBV6-1 with TRBJ2-5, with 9 positions matching TRBD2. V lost 4 bases to trimming and J lost 10 bases; unmatched junction nucleotides: 13. This CDR3 region has 15 residues. Per germline, CDR1 MNHNS and CDR2 SASEGT. The CDR3 nucleotides read TGTGCCAGCAGTGCATTGACTAGCGGAAGTGGGAGCCAGTACTTC. Translation gives CASSALTSGSGSQYF.

Many counts were recorded for this clonotype. The chain is built from TRBV19 and TRBJ2-2; 10 bases align to TRBD2. CDR3 length: 15 amino acids. Germline V gene sequence: CDR1 LNHDA, CDR2 SQIVND (reference sequence). J was trimmed by 5 bases and V by 3 bases; bases with no gene match: 3. CDR3 sequence reads: CASSIALAGTGELFF. CDR3 bases: TGTGCCAGTAGTATCGCACTAGCGGGAACCGGGGAGCTGTTTTTT.

The sample holds many counts of this clonotype. V usage is TRBV5-1 and J usage is TRBJ1-1; D not resolved. Germline assignment: CDR1 SGHRS and CDR2 YFSETQ. V was shortened by 2 bases and J by 0 bases, with 14 bases between the two germline ends. The CDR3 consists of 16 residues. CDR3 coding DNA: TGCGCCAGCAGCTTACTGTCGACGGGGATGAACACTGAAGCTTTCTTT. Translated, it gives CASSLLSTGMNTEAFF.

This clonotype was recorded many times. The chain uses TRBV6-2 or TRBV6-3 and TRBJ2-7, with 11 bases identical to TRBD2. Unmatched junction bases numbered 5, after V lost 4 bases and J lost 3 bases. Germline assignment: CDR1 MNHEY and CDR2 SVGEGT. This CDR3 spans 15 amino acids. The CDR3 DNA follows: TGTGCCAGCAGTTCCCCGGGACTAGCGGACTACGAGCAGTACTTC. This gives the protein CASSSPGLADYEQYF.

This clonotype was recorded at least ten times. The V and J genes are TRBV2 and TRBJ2-7; TRBD1 agrees at 8 bases. Germline V gene sequence: CDR1 SNHLY, CDR2 FYNNEI. This CDR3 comprises 15 residues. With V trimmed by 5 bases and J by 3 bases, 9 bases remained unmatched. CDR3 loop: CASSSRRQGRYEQYF. CDR3 DNA sequence: TGTGCCAGCAGTTCTAGGCGACAGGGGCGCTACGAGCAGTACTTC.

This clonotype showed up many times. The J gene is TRBJ2-7, the V gene TRBV20-1, with TRBD1 matching over 7 bases. The germline gives CDR1 DFQATT, CDR2 SNEGSKA (reference sequence). J gave up 2 bases and V 5 bases, and 6 bases lay outside the gene matches. The length of the CDR3 is 13 residues. The CDR3 DNA is TGCAGTGCTTACCGGGACAGAACCTACGAGCAGTACTTC. This sequence encodes CSAYRDRTYEQYF.

With regard to this clonotype: Just one base apart from a much larger clone, this may be a read error. The genes are TRBV11-2 and TRBJ2-5, with 9 bases aligning to TRBD2. CDR1 and CDR2 from the germline V gene are SGHAT and FQNNGV. The CDR3 spans 18 residues. The CDR3 DNA follows: TGTGCCTGCAGCTTAGGAGTCGGGGCGGGAGGGCCGCTCGAGACCCAGTACTTC. It specifies CACSLGVGAGGPLETQYF.

The CDR3: CASSDQLGASTEAFF. CDR3 DNA: TGTGCCAGCAGTGATCAACTTGGGGCGAGCACTGAAGCTTTCTTT. V and J are TRBV25-1 and TRBJ1-1, with a weak D call TRBD1 (5 bases). Germline loops: CDR1 MGHDK, CDR2 SYGVNS. This CDR3 contains 15 residues. With 3 bases removed from V and 4 bases from J, the gap between germline ends came to 15 bases.

This clonotype appeared many times. V is TRBV7-2 and J is TRBJ2-7; 12 positions match TRBD2. Trimming at V came to 2 bases and at J to 4 bases, leaving 9 bases not matched to a gene. The CDR3 totals 17 residues. Germline assignment: CDR1 SGHTA and CDR2 FQGNSA. The CDR3 coding sequence is TGTGCCAGCAGCTTACAAGCACTAGCGGGAGGTTCATACGAGCAGTACTTC. This encodes CASSLQALAGGSYEQYF.

This clonotype was detected many times. The chain is built from TRBV7-2 and TRBJ2-7; D gene ambiguous. From germline, CDR1 is SGHTA and CDR2 FQGNSA. V was pared by 8 bases and J by 9 bases, with 14 bases between. The CDR3 extends over 11 amino acids. CDR3 nucleotides: TGTGCCAGCGCCTCCCCAGAAGTGCAGTACTTC. Protein sequence: CASASPEVQYF.

This clonotype was seen repeatedly, ten times or more. This chain joins TRBV15 and TRBJ1-5; TRBD1 might be the D (5 bases). The CDR3 loop spans 16 amino acids. The V gene lost 0 bases and the J gene lost 0 bases, with 9 bases spanning the gap. Per germline, CDR1 LNHNV and CDR2 YYDKDF (reference sequence). As DNA, the CDR3 is TGTGCCACCAGCAGAGATGTCGGGGCTAGCAATCAGCCCCAGCATTTT. This gives the protein CATSRDVGASNQPQHF.

The gene calls are TRBV6-5 and TRBJ1-2, with 10 bases lining up with TRBD1. The CDR3 is made up of 15 amino acids. Germline CDR1 is MNHEY and CDR2 is SVGAGI. Unmatched junction bases numbered 7, after V lost 2 bases and J lost 7 bases. CDR3 region: CASSYDRGRNFGYTF. DNA of the CDR3: TGTGCCAGCAGTTACGACAGGGGGCGAAATTTTGGCTACACCTTC.

This clonotype was counted many times. This rearrangement joins TRBV29-1 to TRBJ1-2; D uncertain. The CDR3 has 11 residues. In germline, CDR1 is SQVTM, CDR2 ANQGSEA. Trimming took off 0 bases at V and 1 base at J, with 0 bases between the two ends. The CDR3 coding sequence is TGCAGCGTTGAAGATAACTATGGCTACACCTTC. This codes for CSVEDNYGYTF.

The rearrangement uses TRBV5-1 and TRBJ2-7; D remains ambiguous. The CDR3 has 13 amino acids. Deletions cut 4 bases from V and 0 bases from J, with 8 bases between. Germline V lookup: CDR1 SGHRS, CDR2 YFSETQ. CDR3 DNA: TGCGCCAGCAGCCTGGTTACCTCCTACGAGCAGTACTTC. This gives the protein CASSLVTSYEQYF.